The text below deals with one T cell receptor beta chain. Sequencing used immunoSEQ multiplex PCR; TCRdb keeps in-frame clones, though not all of them. The table shows some 330,000 clones, with more than 70% occurring only once. This CDR3 comprises 16 residues. The data stem from a study of blood T cell repertoires in COVID-19. Study at large: Symptom resolution, clearance, or two negative PCRs marked the recovered donors of Cohort 3. COVID-19 samples from acute and convalescent phases originated in the United States, Italy and Spain.

This clonotype was sampled from a man aged 40-55 years in a cohort exposed to, infected with or recovered from COVID-19 (not recorded which). The specimen sequenced was PBMCs or T cells enriched from blood (not recorded which). This chain joins TRBV21-1 and TRBJ1-4. TRBV21-1 constitutes a pseudogene. The CDR3 nucleotides are TGTGCCAGCGTTGAAAGGGGTAAACGGGGGGGTAGAAAACTGTTTTTT. It specifies CASVERGKRGGRKLFF.